What follows is one T cell receptor (beta chain) and its context. The target antigen is unknown. Trimming removed 5 bases at V and 6 bases at J, with 10 bases between. Germline V gives CDR1 SEHNR, CDR2 FQNEAQ (reference sequence). The CDR3 is 13 residues long. The data belong to a study of graft-versus-host responses after intestinal transplantation. Background on the study: Recipients uniformly received anti-thymocyte globulin induction, followed by tacrolimus and steroids for two to four years.

Assay: immunoSEQ multiplex PCR; the TCRdb copy retains only in-frame clones and omits some. The sample shows about 19,000 clones, roughly 82% of them seen only once. Study results and limitations: GvH clonotypes were identified within recipient marrow, with a subset emerging first in ileum or blood. Peak levels of circulating GvH clones tracked with early post-transplant HvG declines.

The V and J genes are TRBV7-9 and TRBJ2-2; D gene ambiguous. This sequence originates from a human patient who received an intestinal transplant, so some T cells may come from the graft donor. The source material was PBMCs, sampled 14 days after transplant. CDR3 protein: CASSKVLAGELFF. For the CDR3, the DNA is TGTGCCAGCAGCAAAGTCCTGGCCGGGGAGCTGTTTTTT.